This TCR beta chain was recovered during a study of blood T cell repertoires in COVID-19. The length of the CDR3 is 13 residues. Germline V gene lookup returns CDR1 SQVTM and CDR2 ANQGSEA. The V end was cut by 4 bases, the J end by 3 bases, with 10 bases between. The protocol was immunoSEQ multiplex PCR, while the TCRdb copy is restricted to in-frame clones and leaves out a portion. Of 150,000 to 200,000 clones listed, around three quarters were seen once; the top ten hold approximately 16%. The receptor comes from a woman aged 50 to 60 with acute COVID-19. Material: PBMCs or T cells enriched from blood (not recorded which). This sequence joins TRBV29-1 and TRBJ1-5, with D unresolved. CDR3 sequence reads: CSVGWGANQPQHF. CDR3 DNA: TGCAGCGTTGGATGGGGAGCCAATCAGCCCCAGCATTTT.